This is a list of T cell receptor beta chains from one sample in a study of siplizumab effects on memory and regulatory T cells. Generated by immunoSEQ multiplex PCR, the TCRdb table keeps only in-frame clones and is missing some. The repertoire holds 95,000 to 110,000 clones, with more than 85% as singletons. The sequenced material came from Tregs sorted from blood. The receptors derive from a human donor in good health. The CDR3 runs from the conserved cysteine through the conserved F or W. Each record gives: V gene, clone size, D gene, J gene, CDR3 protein, CDR3 DNA. D genes are given only for firm matches. Clone size is given for some rows only: seen once, a few or many times, or a class if the clone is expanded.

TRBV5-6	NA	NA	TRBJ1-3	CASSLIGRSGNTIYF	TGTGCCAGCAGCTTGATAGGGAGGTCTGGAAACACCATATATTTT
TRBV29-1	NA	NA	TRBJ1-2	CSVEDRPNYGYTF	TGCAGCGTTGAAGACAGACCTAACTATGGCTACACCTTC
TRBV5-4	NA	TRBD2	TRBJ2-3	CASSLVVGGTDTQYF	TGTGCCAGCAGCTTGGTAGTGGGGGGGACAGATACGCAGTATTTT
TRBV19	NA	TRBD1	TRBJ1-3	CASSGDRGRVRSGNTIYF	TGTGCCAGTAGTGGGGACAGGGGGCGAGTACGCTCTGGAAACACCATATATTTT
TRBV30	NA	NA	TRBJ2-2	CAWSRWVGNTGELFF	TGTGCCTGGAGCCGGTGGGTTGGGAACACCGGGGAGCTGTTTTTT
TRBV6-6	NA	NA	TRBJ2-1	CASIGGLRGLNEQFF	TGTGCCAGCATTGGGGGTTTGAGGGGTTTGAATGAGCAGTTCTTC
TRBV10-3	NA	TRBD2	TRBJ2-1	CAIVRTSGRGTYNEQFF	TGTGCCATCGTCAGGACTAGCGGGAGGGGGACCTACAATGAGCAGTTCTTC
TRBV6-1	NA	NA	TRBJ2-3	CASRRLLTDTQYF	TGTGCCAGCAGGAGACTTCTCACAGATACGCAGTATTTT
TRBV5-1	NA	TRBD1	TRBJ1-6	CASSPGQGTGNSPLHF	TGCGCCAGCAGCCCCGGACAGGGTACGGGTAATTCACCCCTCCACTTT
TRBV11-3	NA	NA	TRBJ2-7	CASSPQGTEQYF	TGTGCCAGCAGCCCACAGGGCACCGAGCAGTACTTC
TRBV10-3	NA	NA	TRBJ2-6	CAISPGDGAGANVLTF	TGTGCCATCAGCCCGGGGGATGGAGCTGGGGCCAACGTCCTGACTTTC
TRBV6-6	once	NA	TRBJ2-2	CASTLRPEGAGELFF	TGTGCCAGCACCCTACGACCAGAGGGAGCCGGGGAGCTGTTTTTT
TRBV13	NA	TRBD2	TRBJ2-7	CASSPRERGFSYEQYF	TGTGCCAGCAGCCCCCGGGAGCGGGGGTTCTCCTACGAGCAGTACTTC
TRBV6-6	NA	NA	TRBJ2-7	CASSYDPLGSYEQYF	TGTGCCAGCAGTTACGACCCGCTAGGATCCTACGAGCAGTACTTC
TRBV18	NA	NA	TRBJ1-2	CASSRGENYGYTF	TGTGCCAGCTCCCGCGGGGAGAACTATGGCTACACCTTC
TRBV5-1	NA	NA	TRBJ2-5	CASSLGLLGQETQYF	TGCGCCAGCAGCTTGGGGCTTCTAGGCCAAGAGACCCAGTACTTC
TRBV30	few	TRBD1	TRBJ1-1	CAWGQGWNTEAFF	TGTGCCTGGGGACAGGGGTGGAACACTGAAGCTTTCTTT
TRBV18	once	TRBD1	TRBJ1-2	CASSPVGTGHRGYYGYTF	TGTGCCAGCTCACCGGTTGGGACAGGGCACAGAGGCTACTATGGCTACACCTTC
TRBV5-1	NA	TRBD2	TRBJ2-3	CASSLASSGASTDTQYF	TGCGCCAGCAGCTTGGCATCTAGCGGGGCCAGCACAGATACGCAGTATTTT
TRBV10-3	NA	NA	TRBJ2-3	CAIRSSANTDTQYF	TGTGCCATCCGCTCTAGCGCGAACACAGATACGCAGTATTTT
TRBV6-1	NA	NA	TRBJ1-1	CASSLESFSGTEAFF	TGTGCCAGCAGCCTCGAAAGTTTCTCGGGCACTGAAGCTTTCTTT
TRBV25-1	once	NA	TRBJ2-2	CAGPPGHTNTGELFF	TGTGCCGGCCCTCCGGGACATACGAACACCGGGGAGCTGTTTTTT
TRBV6-1	NA	TRBD1	TRBJ2-2	CASSEWGTGGSGELFF	TGTGCCAGCAGTGAATGGGGGACAGGGGGGAGCGGGGAGCTGTTTTTT
TRBV9	NA	TRBD1	TRBJ1-3	CASSVSGTGGNTIYF	TGTGCCAGCAGCGTATCCGGGACAGGGGGAAACACCATATATTTT